This entry lists 10 T cell receptor beta chains sequenced from one sample in a study of beta chain features in type 1 diabetes. Sequencing targeted expressed TCRB transcripts, as all isolated RNA had been reverse transcribed. The data were produced by immunoSEQ multiplex PCR, yet TCRdb's version contains in-frame clones alone and is incomplete. The sample includes about 620,000 clones, 15% to 18% of them seen just once. The sequenced sample consisted of naive CD4+ T cells from blood. The receptors were sampled from a young man in good health.

This clone was seen a few times. The J gene is TRBJ1-5, the V gene TRBV29-1, with TRBD1 as a possible D gene (5 bases). The CDR3 spans 14 residues. Between the trimmed V and J ends, which lost 4 bases and 2 bases, there was a span of 12 bases. In germline, CDR1 is SQVTM, CDR2 ANQGSEA. CDR3 sequence (DNA): TGCAGCGTTGGTTACGGGGGGGGCAATCAGCCCCAGCATTTT. Its protein is CSVGYGGGNQPQHF.

The chain couples TRBV5-4 to TRBJ2-6; 12 bases agree with TRBD1. V was pared by 4 bases and J by 1 base, with 6 bases of the junction left unmatched. The V gene's germline CDR1 is SGHNT and CDR2 YYREEE (reference sequence). This CDR3 is 18 amino acids long. CDR3 nucleotides: TGTGCCAGCAGCCCCGGGACAGGGGGCAGGTCTGGGGCCAACGTCCTGACTTTC. Protein product: CASSPGTGGRSGANVLTF. Full variable domain (remainder filled in from reference TRBV5-4 and TRBJ2-6): ETGVTQSPTHLIKTRGQQVTLRCSSQSGHNTVSWYQQALGQGPQFIFQYYREEENGRGNFPPRFSGLQFPNYSSELNVNALELDDSALYLCASSPGTGGRSGANVLTFGAGSRLTVL.

This clone turned up a few times. The chain has TRBV7-2 and TRBJ2-1; weak D call: TRBD2 (5 bases). The germline gives CDR1 SGHTA, CDR2 FQGNSA. The length of the CDR3 is 16 residues. The V end lost 4 bases, the J end lost 6 bases, and 19 bases lay between the germline ends. The CDR3 region is CASSSRAGPLGNEQFF. CDR3 in DNA: TGTGCCAGCAGCTCGAGGGCAGGCCCCTTAGGCAATGAGCAGTTCTTC.

The V call is TRBV28, the J call TRBJ2-5; D is ambiguous. From germline, CDR1 is MDHEN and CDR2 SYDVKM. This CDR3 region has 16 residues. V was shortened by 2 bases and J by 1 base, with 14 bases between the two germline ends. CDR3 in DNA: TGTGCCAGCAGTTTAGAGTTCGGCAACGGCCAAGAGACCCAGTACTTC. It specifies CASSLEFGNGQETQYF.

This chain connects TRBV20-1 to TRBJ1-1; D uncertain. This CDR3 comprises 11 residues. Germline V gene lookup returns CDR1 DFQATT and CDR2 SNEGSKA (reference sequence). Trimming shortened V by 6 bases and J by 0 bases, and 5 bases separated the two germline ends. CDR3 in amino acids: CSAQMNTEAFF. The CDR3 coding sequence is TGCAGTGCCCAGATGAACACTGAAGCTTTCTTT.

This chain connects TRBV29-1 to TRBJ1-1; perhaps TRBD1 as D (5 bases). Germline V lookup: CDR1 SQVTM, CDR2 ANQGSEA. V was trimmed by 0 bases and J by 5 bases, leaving 16 bases between them. The CDR3 has 15 amino acids. The CDR3 DNA sequence: TGCAGCGTTGAAGATCTTAAGGGACTTTGGACTGAAGCTTTCTTT. Translating it yields CSVEDLKGLWTEAFF.

The chain has TRBV12-5 and TRBJ2-1; 8 bases match TRBD1. V gave up 6 bases and J gave up 4 bases; unmatched junction bases: 11. The CDR3 extends over 16 amino acids. Germline CDR1 LGHNT, CDR2 FRNRAP. The CDR3 spells CASGTKGQAFYNEQFF. CDR3 sequence (DNA): TGTGCTAGTGGCACCAAGGGACAGGCGTTTTACAATGAGCAGTTCTTC.

V and J are TRBV28 and TRBJ2-2; D is possibly TRBD2 (5 bases). CDR3 length: 17 amino acids. Germline CDR1 MDHEN, CDR2 SYDVKM. V was trimmed by 2 bases and J by 0 bases, leaving 13 bases between them. The CDR3 protein is CASSLLRRATNTGELFF. In DNA form, the CDR3 reads TGTGCCAGCAGTTTACTTAGGCGGGCAACGAACACCGGGGAGCTGTTTTTT.

The chain recombines TRBV18 with TRBJ2-3; 8 bases line up with TRBD1. The length of the CDR3 is 16 residues. Germline CDR1 reads KGHSH; CDR2 reads LQKENI. V was clipped by 2 bases and J by 3 bases; unmatched bases: 7. In DNA, the CDR3 is TGTGCCAGCTCACCAGGACGGACAGGGCGAACAGATACGCAGTATTTT. Translation gives CASSPGRTGRTDTQYF.

This clone occurred a few times. The rearrangement links TRBV25-1 to TRBJ2-1, with D perhaps matching TRBD2 (9 bases). This CDR3 spans 14 amino acids. V dropped 11 bases and J dropped 7 bases, with 21 bases sitting between them. The germline CDR1 and CDR2 sequences are MGHDK and SYGVNS. CDR3: CASQGASGKNEQFF. CDR3 DNA: TGTGCCTCCCAGGGGGCTAGCGGGAAGAATGAGCAGTTCTTC.